Below are 16 T cell receptor beta chains sequenced from a single sample in a study of blood T cell repertoires in COVID-19. Method: immunoSEQ multiplex PCR; TCRdb's copy keeps in-frame clones and lacks some. The sample lists over 200,000 clones, around 90% occurring once. The source material was PBMCs or T cells enriched from blood (not recorded which). The receptors derive from a human donor in a cohort exposed to, infected with or recovered from COVID-19 (not recorded which). The donor label of this sample is uncertain.

CDR3 protein: CASSPMAEGQGRTEAFF. Here the CDR3 DNA reads TGTGCCAGCTCACCAATGGCGGAGGGGCAGGGAAGGACTGAAGCTTTCTTT. The chain recombines TRBV18 with TRBJ1-1, with D possibly TRBD1 on 5 matching bases. The CDR3 is made up of 17 amino acids. V dropped 2 bases and J dropped 5 bases, with 21 bases sitting between them. In germline, CDR1 is KGHSH, CDR2 LQKENI.

The chain recombines TRBV9 with TRBJ2-3, with D possibly being TRBD1 (7 bases). The CDR3 contains 14 residues. Germline assignment: CDR1 SGDLS and CDR2 YYNGEE. With 5 bases removed from V and 7 bases from J, the gap between germline ends came to 17 bases. In nucleotides, the CDR3 is TGTGCCAGCAGTAGCGGAGGGGGCCGAAATACGCAGTATTTT. As protein: CASSSGGGRNTQYF.

This clone occurred a few times. V gene TRBV4-1 combines with J gene TRBJ2-7, with 7 nucleotides matching TRBD1. CDR3 length equals 15 residues. Trimming took 2 bases from V and 0 from J; bases not matched to a gene: 4. Germline loops: CDR1 MGHRA, CDR2 YSYEKL. In nucleotides, the CDR3 is TGCGCCAGCAGCCAAACGACAGGGAGCTCCTACGAGCAGTACTTC. It specifies CASSQTTGSSYEQYF.

The J gene is TRBJ2-1, the V gene TRBV7-8, with D maybe TRBD2 (5 bases). Trimming shortened V by 5 bases and J by 10 bases, and 18 bases separated the two germline ends. CDR1 is SGHVS and CDR2 is FQNEAQ in the germline V gene. The CDR3 extends over 14 amino acids. The CDR3 spells CASSLGPASSEQFF. The DNA of the CDR3 is TGTGCCAGCAGCCTCGGGCCCGCTTCTAGCGAGCAGTTCTTC.

The V and J genes are TRBV2 and TRBJ1-2, with D perhaps TRBD1 (5 bases). This CDR3 has 14 amino acids. Trimming removed 8 bases at V and 1 base at J, with 14 bases between. CDR1 is SNHLY, CDR2 FYNNEI, per germline. The CDR3 DNA follows: TGTGCCAGCGGGGCAGGGTTCCTTAACTATGGCTACACCTTC. Residues: CASGAGFLNYGYTF.

The rearrangement joins TRBV29-1 to TRBJ2-7; 7 bases align to TRBD2. The CDR3 totals 15 residues. V gave up 4 bases and J gave up 6 bases; unmatched junction bases: 15. CDR1 is SQVTM and CDR2 is ANQGSEA in the germline V gene. The CDR3 loop reads CSVVAGVTLEGEQYF. In DNA, the CDR3 is TGCAGCGTTGTGGCGGGGGTGACCCTGGAGGGCGAGCAGTACTTC.

The rearrangement uses TRBV4-1 and TRBJ2-2; no reliable D call. The CDR3 extends over 14 amino acids. Trimming removed 1 base at V and 1 base at J, with 4 bases between. From germline, CDR1 is MGHRA and CDR2 YSYEKL. In DNA, the CDR3 is TGCGCCAGCAGCCAAGGTCAGAACACCGGGGAGCTGTTTTTT. Protein product: CASSQGQNTGELFF.

The chain combines TRBV30 with TRBJ2-7; TRBD1 might be the D (6 bases). The CDR3 is 15 residues long. Looked up from germline, CDR1 is GTSNPN and CDR2 is SVGIG (reference sequence). V was pared by 0 bases and J by 1 base, with 13 bases between. CDR3 sequence: CAWSVLFRGSYEQYF. In nucleotides, the CDR3 is TGTGCCTGGAGTGTACTATTCAGGGGATCCTACGAGCAGTACTTC.

V and J are TRBV3-1 (or the pseudogene TRBV3-2) and TRBJ2-7; maybe TRBD1 (6 bases). V was trimmed by 0 bases and J by 5 bases, leaving 11 bases between them. There are 14 residues in the CDR3. Germline V gene data show CDR1 as LGHDT and CDR2 as YNNKEL (reference sequence). CDR3 in DNA: TGTGCCAGCAGCCAAGAAGGGGGATGGAACGAGCAGTACTTC. Encoded protein: CASSQEGGWNEQYF.

This clone was seen a single time. The chain combines TRBV6-5 with TRBJ2-3; 8 positions agree with TRBD2. Germline trimming cut 6 bases from V and 2 bases from J; bases unmatched to any gene: 7. Per germline, CDR1 MNHEY and CDR2 SVGAGI. The CDR3 runs 15 residues. This CDR3 is CASRPRGGLTDTQYF. The CDR3 nucleotides are TGTGCCAGCAGGCCACGGGGGGGCCTCACAGATACGCAGTATTTT.

Of note for this clone: Other DNA sequences in this sample translate to the same CDR3. The rearrangement uses TRBV2 and TRBJ2-5, with D tentatively TRBD2 (5 bases). Trimming removed 4 bases at V and 4 bases at J, with 7 bases between. This CDR3 is built from 12 residues. Germline values: CDR1 SNHLY, CDR2 FYNNEI. The CDR3 DNA reads as TGTGCCAGCAGTGGAGGAGGAGAGACCCAGTACTTC. This translates into CASSGGGETQYF.

This clone occurred a few times. The V call is TRBV29-1, the J call TRBJ2-3, with 14 bases fitting TRBD2. The germline CDR1 and CDR2 sequences are SQVTM and ANQGSEA. J gave up 5 bases and V 3 bases, and 7 bases lay outside the gene matches. This CDR3 region has 16 residues. The CDR3 is CSVDKTSGGAGDTQYF. CDR3 nucleotides: TGCAGCGTTGATAAGACTAGCGGGGGGGCCGGAGATACGCAGTATTTT.

CDR3 nucleotide sequence: TGCGCCAGCACCACCCAACTAGCGGGGGGACGGAATGAGCAGTTCTTC. Residues: CASTTQLAGGRNEQFF. This chain connects TRBV5-1 to TRBJ2-1, with TRBD2 matching 12 bases. Germline V gene data show CDR1 as SGHRS and CDR2 as YFSETQ. The CDR3 extends over 16 amino acids. The V gene end was trimmed by 6 bases and the J gene end by 7 bases; junction bases not matched to a gene: 11. The whole variable domain, filled in from reference TRBV5-1 and TRBJ2-1, reads KAGVTQTPRYLIKTRGQQVTLSCSPISGHRSVSWYQQTPGQGLQFLFEYFSETQRNKGNFPGRFSGRQFSNSRSEMNVSTLELGDSALYLCASTTQLAGGRNEQFFGPGTRLTVL.

The V gene is TRBV30, the J gene TRBJ1-2; D remains unclear. Germline V gives CDR1 GTSNPN, CDR2 SVGIG (reference sequence). The CDR3 has 15 amino acids. Trimming removed 4 bases at V and 5 bases at J, with 20 bases between. The CDR3 nucleotides read TGTGCCTGGAACGGCGGAGGAGGGCCGCCGTATGGCTACACCTTC. The encoded protein is CAWNGGGGPPYGYTF.

This chain links TRBV2 with TRBJ1-6; TRBD1 agrees at 9 bases. Trimming at V came to 6 bases and at J to 6 bases, leaving 6 bases not matched to a gene. The CDR3 contains 15 residues. Looked up from germline, CDR1 is SNHLY and CDR2 is FYNNEI. The CDR3 bases are TGTGCCAGCAGGATAGGACAGGGGAGTAATTCACCCCTCCACTTT. It translates to CASRIGQGSNSPLHF. Based on the CDR3 plus reference TRBV2 and TRBJ1-6, the full variable domain is EPEVTQTPSHQVTQMGQEVILRCVPISNHLYFYWYRQILGQKVEFLVSFYNNEISEKSEIFDDQFSVERPDGSNFTLKIRSTKLEDSAMYFCASRIGQGSNSPLHFGNGTRLTVT.

This chain links TRBV5-1 with TRBJ1-1, with D unclear. V was cut by 2 bases and J by 4 bases, with 21 bases left in between. Germline V CDR1 and CDR2: SGHRS, YFSETQ. The CDR3 is 17 residues long. The CDR3 nucleotides are TGCGCCAGCAGCTTAGGTGTCTTCGAGGGTAGCGGCACTGAAGCTTTCTTT. Its translation is CASSLGVFEGSGTEAFF.